This TCR beta chain was sequenced during a study of T cell changes during pregnancy in multiple sclerosis. The V gene end was trimmed by 5 bases and the J gene end by 3 bases; junction bases not matched to a gene: 7. The CDR3 runs to 16 residues. CDR1 and CDR2 from the germline V gene are LGHNT and FRNRAP. Repertoires were generated with immunoSEQ multiplex PCR, while TCRdb's copy carries only in-frame clones and drops some. The table has tens of thousands of clones, approximately 90% seen once; the top ten hold about 0.42%. The clonotype was recovered from a female donor with multiple sclerosis, enrolled in a pregnancy study. Here the sequenced sample was CD4+ T cells from peripheral blood mononuclear cells, taken before pregnancy. The chain recombines TRBV12-5 with TRBJ1-1; 12 bases map to TRBD1. DNA of the CDR3: TGTGCTAGTGGTCCCCGGGACAGGGGGCCGTACACTGAAGCTTTCTTT. Amino acids: CASGPRDRGPYTEAFF.